Listed below are T cell receptor beta chains from one sample, sequenced in a study of technical replicates of blood from a few donors. Clones were sequenced by immunoSEQ multiplex PCR, and TCRdb holds only the in-frame ones, with some missing. The sample contains approximately 82,000 clones, under 95% of which appear only once. Sample: T cells isolated from PBMCs. These receptors all stem from a human donor in good health. Each CDR3 is given with its conserved first and last residue. The D gene is left open where the match is weak. Some rows mark clone size as missing; the rest say once, few, many or name a class of expanded clone.

CDR3nt | CDR3aa | d_gene | len | abundance | j_gene | v_gene
TGTGCCAGTAGTTCAGAAGCGGGTTACGAGCAGTACTTC | CASSSEAGYEQYF | . | 13 | . | TRBJ2-7 | TRBV19
TGTGCCAGCAGTTTCTCCGGGACAGGGGGCCACGAGCAGTACTTC | CASSFSGTGGHEQYF | TRBD1 | 15 | . | TRBJ2-7 | TRBV7-9
TGTGCCAGTACCGCGGTCACATCCTCCTACAATGAGCAGTTCTTC | CASTAVTSSYNEQFF | . | 15 | . | TRBJ2-1 | TRBV19
TGTGCCACCAGCAGTTGGAGCGCCGGTGAGCAGTTCTTC | CATSSWSAGEQFF | . | 13 | . | TRBJ2-1 | TRBV15
TGCGCCAGCAGCCAATCCCCGAACCTGCTAGGCCACACCGGGGAGCTGTTTTTT | CASSQSPNLLGHTGELFF | . | 18 | . | TRBJ2-2 | TRBV4-1
TGCGCCAGCAGCTTGACGGGACAGGGGGCGGAAAAACTGTTTTTT | CASSLTGQGAEKLFF | TRBD1 | 15 | . | TRBJ1-4 | TRBV5-1
TGTGCCAGTAGTGGCCGGGACAGGGTTTCTTACGAGCAGTACTTC | CASSGRDRVSYEQYF | TRBD1 | 15 | . | TRBJ2-7 | TRBV19
TGCGCCAGCCGTGGCGAGAGGGCAGGAGGTCGGCGGGGGGAAGAGACCCAGTACTTC | CASRGERAGGRRGEETQYF | TRBD2 | 19 | . | TRBJ2-5 | TRBV4-1
TGTGCCAGCAGTCGAACGGGACAGGGGGGGTTTTTTGGAGCTTTCTTT | CASSRTGQGGFFGAFF | TRBD1 | 16 | once | TRBJ1-1 | TRBV14
TGTGCCAGCAGCTCGGGACTCAACCTACAAGAGACCCAGTACTTC | CASSSGLNLQETQYF | . | 15 | . | TRBJ2-5 | TRBV5-4
TGCGCCAGCAGCCAAGAAAGCGGGGTCTCCTACGAGCAGTACTTC | CASSQESGVSYEQYF | TRBD2 | 15 | . | TRBJ2-7 | TRBV4-1
TGTGCCAGCAAAGTTTCTACAGGGAACAATGAGCAGTTCTTC | CASKVSTGNNEQFF | . | 14 | . | TRBJ2-1 | TRBV11-2
TGTGCCAGCAGCCCAACACAAACCAGGGTTTGGAACACTGAAGCTTTCTTT | CASSPTQTRVWNTEAFF | . | 17 | . | TRBJ1-1 | TRBV11-1
TGTGCCAGCAGCTTAGGACACCGGCCCGGTACGCAGTATTTT | CASSLGHRPGTQYF | . | 14 | . | TRBJ2-3 | TRBV7-9
TGTGCCAGCAGCCCCGACAGTAGGAGCTACGAGCAGTACTTC | CASSPDSRSYEQYF | . | 14 | . | TRBJ2-7 | TRBV11-3
TGCAGCGTTACCAGGGTGGAGCAGTTCTTC | CSVTRVEQFF | . | 10 | . | TRBJ2-1 | TRBV29-1
TGTGCCAGTAGTATTCTAACAGGGAGACAGCCCCAGCATTTT | CASSILTGRQPQHF | . | 14 | . | TRBJ1-5 | TRBV19
TGTGCCAGCAGCTGGTCGTTTACTAGCACAGATACGCAGTATTTT | CASSWSFTSTDTQYF | . | 15 | . | TRBJ2-3 | TRBV7-9
TGTGCCAGCAGTTCGGGGGCCGGGACAGGGGGCTACGAGCAGTACTTC | CASSSGAGTGGYEQYF | TRBD1 | 16 | . | TRBJ2-7 | TRBV28
TGTGCCAGCAGCGCACAGGGGGAAGGGACTGAAGCTTTCTTT | CASSAQGEGTEAFF | TRBD1 | 14 | . | TRBJ1-1 | TRBV7-3
TGTGCCAGCAGTTACCAGTGGAGAATTGGCGGGGAGCTGTTTTTT | CASSYQWRIGGELFF | . | 15 | . | TRBJ2-2 | TRBV6-5
TGTGCCAGCACGGGACTACAGAACAATGAGCAGTTCTTC | CASTGLQNNEQFF | TRBD2 | 13 | . | TRBJ2-1 | TRBV7-9
TGCGCCAGCAGCTACTCTAGCGCCTACGAGCAGTACTTC | CASSYSSAYEQYF | . | 13 | . | TRBJ2-7 | TRBV5-1
TGTGCCAGCAGCGCCACGACACAGGGCGTATTTAACTATGGCTACACCTTC | CASSATTQGVFNYGYTF | . | 17 | . | TRBJ1-2 | TRBV9
TGTGCCTGCGGGGTGAACACTGAAGCTTTCTTT | CACGVNTEAFF | . | 11 | . | TRBJ1-1 | TRBV30
TGTGCCAGCAGCTTTCATAGCGTTGGGGCCAACGTCCTGACTTTC | CASSFHSVGANVLTF | . | 15 | . | TRBJ2-6 | TRBV5-5
TGTGCCAGCAGCTTAGGGGGGACTAGCGGGGACCAAGAGACCCAGTACTTC | CASSLGGTSGDQETQYF | TRBD2 | 17 | . | TRBJ2-5 | TRBV7-9
TGTGCCAGCACGGCTAGCGGGAGGGTCCCCCTATACTACGAGCAGTACTTC | CASTASGRVPLYYEQYF | TRBD2 | 17 | . | TRBJ2-7 | TRBV6-4